The clone carrying this TCR beta chain was picked up many times. Its antigen is unknown. Germline V CDR1 and CDR2: DFQATT, SNEGSKA (reference sequence). The CDR3 runs to 11 residues. This specimen comes from a study of T cells after yellow fever vaccination. Study-wide context: Low-cell-number fractions were prepared with SMART-Seq v4 Ultra Low Input.

A process of 5'RACE template switching, which added a universal primer site and UMIs, was used to make TCR cDNA. TCRdb fed the 5' RACE reads into MiXCR, producing one record per CDR3 protein. Among approximately 250,000 distinct CDR3 sequences, about 5.2% were seen once, and the ten largest hold roughly 3.5%. Overall study findings and caveats: It was a small share of clonotypes that appeared in both CD4 and CD8 compartments. Reappearing after the booster were most of the clones from primary vaccination (roughly 95% CD4, 88% CD8).

Material: CD4+ T cells sorted from PBMCs, obtained on the day of the yellow fever booster vaccination. The V and J genes are TRBV20-1 and TRBJ1-2; D is unclear. This clonotype was obtained from a man younger than 35 who received the YFV17D yellow fever vaccine. DNA of the CDR3: TGCAGCATGGAATCTAACTATGGCTACACCTTC. Translating it yields CSMESNYGYTF.